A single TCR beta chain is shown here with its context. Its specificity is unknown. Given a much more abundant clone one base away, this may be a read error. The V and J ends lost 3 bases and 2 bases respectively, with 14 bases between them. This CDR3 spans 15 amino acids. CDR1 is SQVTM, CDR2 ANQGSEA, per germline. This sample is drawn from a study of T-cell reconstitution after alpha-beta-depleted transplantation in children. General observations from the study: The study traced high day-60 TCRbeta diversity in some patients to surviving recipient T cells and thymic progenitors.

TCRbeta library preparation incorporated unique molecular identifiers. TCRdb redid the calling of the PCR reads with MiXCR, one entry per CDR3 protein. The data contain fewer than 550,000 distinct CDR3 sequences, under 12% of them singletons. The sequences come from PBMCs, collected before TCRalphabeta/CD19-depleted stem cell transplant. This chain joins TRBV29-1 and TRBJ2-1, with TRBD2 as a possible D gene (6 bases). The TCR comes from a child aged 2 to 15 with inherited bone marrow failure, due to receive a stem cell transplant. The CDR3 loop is CSVDLARSTYNEQFF. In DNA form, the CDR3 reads TGCAGCGTTGACCTAGCGAGGAGCACCTACAATGAGCAGTTCTTC.